This section outlines one TCR beta chain sequence together with its context. Its antigen is not known. These data originate in a study of CD8 T cells in ankylosing spondylitis. Study-level results: Significant enrichment of disease-linked clones was reportedly seen in matched ankylosing spondylitis synovial fluid. It appeared that ankylosing spondylitis blood was characterized by a TCR beta motif of roughly 8 highly homologous variants.

This CDR3 spans 16 amino acids. The V and J ends lost 5 bases and 6 bases respectively, with 22 bases between them. From germline, CDR1 is MNHNS and CDR2 SASEGT. Quantitative molecular-barcoded 5'-RACE generated the TCR beta libraries. TCRdb re-called the 5' RACE reads through MiXCR, storing one row per CDR3 protein. The sample includes roughly 260,000 distinct CDR3 sequences, 20% of them seen just once. The sequenced sample consisted of blood, either unsorted or a sorted T cell fraction (not recorded which). This sequence joins TRBV6-1 and TRBJ1-2, with a weak D call TRBD1 (5 bases). The sequence came from a male donor with ankylosing spondylitis or in good health (not recorded which). CDR3 loop: CASSTLYRPGVDGYTF. DNA of the CDR3: TGTGCCAGCAGTACCCTTTATCGGCCGGGGGTTGATGGCTACACCTTC.